The clone carrying this T cell receptor beta chain was counted at least ten times. The target antigen is unknown. The data originate from a study of blood T cells in healthy people across ages. Study observations and caveats: Greater diversity and more naive CD4+ cells were seen in long-lived donors than in aged donors.

A sample-barcoded 5' primer and a J-beta primer mix were used in a second PCR of roughly 7 to 11 cycles. TCRdb reprocessed the 5' RACE reads via MiXCR and lists one record per CDR3 protein. The sample contains more than 650,000 distinct CDR3 sequences, roughly 26% of which appear only once. Another study also made use of these data, one on T cells of mothers and their children. Turning to that study: Study donors consisted of a few healthy Caucasian mothers and their six children. Input to cDNA synthesis comprised all extracted RNA, at a ratio of around 1.6 ug per 15 ul.

Material for sequencing was blood. This TCR came from a boy younger than 18 in good health.

CDR3 in amino acids: CASSTGASYEQYF. CDR3 coding DNA: TGTGCCAGCAGTACCGGGGCTTCCTACGAGCAGTACTTC. V gene TRBV28 combines with J gene TRBJ2-7; D assignment may be TRBD1 or TRBD2 (5 bases each). From germline, CDR1 is MDHEN and CDR2 SYDVKM. The CDR3 spans 13 residues. Trimming cost V 5 bases and J 1 base, with 9 bases left between them.